Presented here are 19 T cell receptor beta chains from one specimen sequenced in a study of blood T cell repertoires in COVID-19. Clones were sequenced by immunoSEQ multiplex PCR, and TCRdb holds only the in-frame ones, with some missing. The profile shows some 87,000 clones, around four fifths of them singletons. The sample comprised peripheral blood. Receptor source: a woman aged 70-85 years with active or convalescent COVID-19.

J is TRBJ1-2 and V is TRBV6-5, with TRBD1 identical over 7 bases. Trimming took 6 bases from V and 7 from J; bases not matched to a gene: 8. The germline gives CDR1 MNHEY, CDR2 SVGAGI. CDR3 size: 13 residues. The CDR3 sequence: CASSRGGAGGYTF. The CDR3 bases are TGTGCCAGCAGCAGAGGGGGCGCGGGTGGCTACACCTTC.

The V and J genes are TRBV6-2 or TRBV6-3 and TRBJ1-5, with a possible D match to TRBD1 (5 bases). This CDR3 has 15 amino acids. The V and J ends lost 4 bases and 0 bases respectively, with 10 bases between them. The germline V gene encodes CDR1 MNHEY and CDR2 SVGEGT. The CDR3 DNA reads as TGTGCCAGCAGTTCTCAGGGTCTTAGCAATCAGCCCCAGCATTTT. This sequence encodes CASSSQGLSNQPQHF.

The chain employs TRBV5-6 and TRBJ2-3, with unresolved D. Germline V gene lookup returns CDR1 SGHDT and CDR2 YYEEEE. Trimming took 1 base from V and 4 from J, leaving 10 bases between them. This CDR3 region has 14 residues. CDR3 residues: CASSLKSFPDTQYF. DNA for the CDR3: TGTGCCAGCAGCTTGAAGAGCTTCCCAGATACGCAGTATTTT.

The chain has TRBV7-7 and TRBJ2-6; D unclear. The CDR3 sequence is 14 residues long. With 4 bases removed from V and 2 bases from J, the gap between germline ends came to 6 bases. Germline V gives CDR1 SSHAT, CDR2 FNYEAQ (reference sequence). The CDR3 spells CASSSVPGANVLTF. As DNA, the CDR3 is TGTGCCAGCAGCTCAGTCCCTGGGGCCAACGTCCTGACTTTC.

V and J are TRBV2 and TRBJ1-1, with D possibly matching TRBD1 (6 bases). Germline-derived CDR1 and CDR2 are SNHLY and FYNNEI. There are 15 residues in the CDR3. V lost 2 bases and J lost 1, with 11 bases in between. The CDR3 loop reads CASSEQGPGNTEAFF. The CDR3, as DNA: TGTGCCAGCAGTGAACAGGGGCCGGGGAACACTGAAGCTTTCTTT.

The chain is built from TRBV10-3 and TRBJ1-2; TRBD1 aligns across 7 bases. The CDR3 runs to 16 residues. V shed 1 base and J 4 bases; nucleotides not matched to a gene: 9. Germline values: CDR1 ENHRY, CDR2 SYGVKD. CDR3 sequence: CAISEYRDSPIYGYTF. DNA of the CDR3: TGTGCCATCAGTGAGTACCGGGACAGTCCGATCTATGGCTACACCTTC.

V is TRBV9 and J is TRBJ1-6; 9 bases agree with TRBD1. Trimming cost V 3 bases and J 9 bases; bases outside gene matches: 4. The CDR3 is 14 residues long. Germline loops: CDR1 SGDLS, CDR2 YYNGEE. CDR3 loop: CASSADRGSSPLHF. Written as DNA, the CDR3 is TGTGCCAGCAGCGCTGACAGGGGGAGTTCACCCCTCCACTTT.

V usage is TRBV11-2 and J usage is TRBJ1-2, with 7 nucleotides matching TRBD1. CDR3 length: 15 residues. Looked up from germline, CDR1 is SGHAT and CDR2 is FQNNGV. V shed 5 bases and J 4 bases; nucleotides not matched to a gene: 10. The CDR3 sequence: CASSPNMDRTYGYTF. CDR3 in DNA: TGTGCCAGCAGCCCGAACATGGACAGGACCTATGGCTACACCTTC.

The J gene is TRBJ1-6, the V gene TRBV2; possible D gene TRBD1, 6 bases. The germline V gene encodes CDR1 SNHLY and CDR2 FYNNEI. The V end lost 4 bases, the J end lost 9 bases, and 13 bases lay between the germline ends. The CDR3 has 14 amino acids. The CDR3 reads CASSAPGHSSPLHF. CDR3 coding DNA: TGTGCCAGCAGTGCCCCGGGACATAGTTCACCCCTCCACTTT.

This clone was counted once. The identical CDR3 is also encoded by other nucleotide sequences in the sample. This rearrangement joins TRBV9 to TRBJ1-5; D unresolved. V shed 0 bases and J shed 0 bases, with 7 bases lying between them. From germline, CDR1 is SGDLS and CDR2 YYNGEE. The CDR3 length is 15 residues. The CDR3 nucleotides are TGTGCCAGCAGCGTAGGGTCGGGTAGCAATCAGCCCCAGCATTTT. Amino acid sequence: CASSVGSGSNQPQHF.

The V call is TRBV18, the J call TRBJ2-7; 7 bases map to TRBD2. This CDR3 spans 13 amino acids. The junction had 0 bases not matched to a gene; V was cut back by 2 bases and J by 2 bases. Germline V CDR1 and CDR2: KGHSH, LQKENI. CDR3 nucleotide sequence: TGTGCCAGCTCACCAGGGACTACCTACGAGCAGTACTTC. It encodes CASSPGTTYEQYF.

This clone has more than one count but fewer than ten. The chain has TRBV5-1 and TRBJ2-7, with TRBD1 matching 7 bases. J was trimmed by 2 bases and V by 5 bases; bases with no gene match: 7. The CDR3 consists of 14 residues. Per the germline V gene, CDR1 is SGHRS and CDR2 is YFSETQ. The CDR3 DNA reads as TGCGCCAGCAGGGGACAGCCAGAAGCCTACGAGCAGTACTTC. This codes for CASRGQPEAYEQYF.

The chain uses TRBV4-2 and TRBJ2-4; no clear D gene. This CDR3 is 13 amino acids long. Per the germline V gene, CDR1 is LGHNA and CDR2 is YNFKEQ. V lost 1 base, J lost 8 bases, and 9 bases lay in between. DNA for the CDR3: TGTGCCAGCAGCCAAGTTGGCTCCGACATTCAGTACTTC. This encodes CASSQVGSDIQYF.

This chain joins TRBV6-2 or TRBV6-3 and TRBJ1-2; weak D call: TRBD1 (5 bases). This CDR3 comprises 16 residues. V was shortened by 5 bases and J by 8 bases, with 24 bases between the two germline ends. Per the germline V gene, CDR1 is MNHEY and CDR2 is SVGEGT. The CDR3 loop reads CASSPNTGPAGRGYTF. The CDR3 DNA reads as TGTGCCAGCAGTCCGAACACAGGACCGGCCGGGCGGGGCTACACCTTC.

This clone was counted only a few times. The J gene is TRBJ2-3, the V gene TRBV5-1, with 8 bases matching TRBD1. The germline CDR1 and CDR2 sequences are SGHRS and YFSETQ. Germline trimming cut 0 bases from V and 4 bases from J; bases unmatched to any gene: 7. This CDR3 region has 16 residues. For the CDR3, the DNA is TGCGCCAGCAGCTTGGGGGGACAGGTAGTCTCAGATACGCAGTATTTT. This encodes CASSLGGQVVSDTQYF.

The gene calls are TRBV6-6 and TRBJ2-5; 8 nucleotides line up with TRBD1. The germline V gene has CDR1 MNHNY and CDR2 SVGAGI (reference sequence). CDR3 length: 14 residues. With V trimmed by 4 bases and J by 5 bases, 6 bases remained unmatched. CDR3 sequence reads: CASSLSGGRETQYF. For the CDR3, the DNA is TGTGCCAGCAGTTTATCAGGGGGCCGGGAGACCCAGTACTTC.

The chain's CDR3 is CASSRSSGGDTQYF. The DNA of the CDR3 is TGCGCCAGCAGCAGGTCTAGCGGGGGAGATACGCAGTATTTT. The chain recombines TRBV5-1 with TRBJ2-3; TRBD2 matches at 10 bases. The CDR3 has 14 amino acids. V dropped 4 bases and J dropped 5; count of bases not matched to a gene: 4. CDR1 is SGHRS and CDR2 is YFSETQ in the germline V gene.

The chain recombines TRBV6-5 with TRBJ1-6, with a weak D call TRBD1 (5 bases). V gave up 6 bases and J gave up 8 bases, with 11 bases separating them. In germline, CDR1 is MNHEY, CDR2 SVGAGI. The CDR3 contains 13 residues. CDR3 sequence reads: CASSKGVYSPLHF. CDR3 nucleotide sequence: TGTGCCAGCAGCAAAGGGGTTTATTCACCCCTCCACTTT.

The V call is TRBV6-5, the J call TRBJ2-5; TRBD1 aligns across 7 bases. The junction had 4 bases not matched to a gene; V was cut back by 5 bases and J by 1 base. The CDR3 length is 14 residues. CDR1 is MNHEY, CDR2 SVGAGI, per germline. CDR3 loop: CASSMGTVQETQYF. The CDR3 bases are TGTGCCAGCAGTATGGGGACAGTCCAAGAGACCCAGTACTTC.